This T cell receptor beta chain was recovered during a study of a mutant IDH1 vaccine in newly diagnosed glioma. In the study overall: Previous treatment comprised radiotherapy, temozolomide, or both, mostly both.

Clones were read by immunoSEQ multiplex PCR, and TCRdb kept only the in-frame ones, dropping some. The table has about 88,000 clones, approximately 80% seen once; the top ten hold 5.3%. Germline CDR1 and CDR2: SEHNR and FQNEAQ (reference sequence). The CDR3 is 17 amino acids. V shed 5 bases, J shed 8 bases, and the junction held 16 bases outside the gene matches. Regarding time point: baseline, week 1 (first vaccination visit). Stated treatment: pre-vaccination baseline after standard-of-care therapy. The sequences come from PBMCs, collected from a glioma patient treated with radiotherapy, temozolomide or both. The chain couples TRBV7-9 to TRBJ1-2, with 11 bases that match TRBD1. This TCR was recovered from a man aged 35-49 years with glioma. Some clones in this sample may be carry-over from other donors' samples. CDR3 nucleotides: TGTGCCAGCAGCGTTCAATTCCCCGGGACAGGGGGTGGAGGCTACACCTTC. This translates into CASSVQFPGTGGGGYTF.